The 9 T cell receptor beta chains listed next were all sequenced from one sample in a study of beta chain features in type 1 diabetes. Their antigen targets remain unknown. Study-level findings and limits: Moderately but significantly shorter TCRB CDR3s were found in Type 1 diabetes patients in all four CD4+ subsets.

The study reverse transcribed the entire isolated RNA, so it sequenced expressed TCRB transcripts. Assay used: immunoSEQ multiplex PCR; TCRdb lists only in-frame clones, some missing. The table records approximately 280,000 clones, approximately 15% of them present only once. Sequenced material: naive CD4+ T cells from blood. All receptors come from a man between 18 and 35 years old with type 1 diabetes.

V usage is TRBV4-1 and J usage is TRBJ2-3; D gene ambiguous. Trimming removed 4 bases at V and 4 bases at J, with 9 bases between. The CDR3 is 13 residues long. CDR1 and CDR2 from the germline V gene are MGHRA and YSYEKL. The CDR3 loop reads CASSLSTPDTQYF. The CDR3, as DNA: TGCGCCAGCAGCCTTAGCACCCCAGATACGCAGTATTTT.

The CDR3 spells CASSRTGNNEQFF. The CDR3 bases are TGTGCCAGCAGCCGGACAGGAAACAATGAGCAGTTCTTC. V usage is TRBV5-6 and J usage is TRBJ2-1; 7 nucleotides match TRBD1. Germline lookup yields CDR1 SGHDT and CDR2 YYEEEE. The CDR3 has 13 residues. V shed 4 bases, J shed 5 bases, and the junction held 3 bases outside the gene matches.

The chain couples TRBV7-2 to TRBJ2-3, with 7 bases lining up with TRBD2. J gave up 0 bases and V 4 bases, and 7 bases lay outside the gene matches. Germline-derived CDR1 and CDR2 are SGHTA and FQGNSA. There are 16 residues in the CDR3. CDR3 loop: CASSSLGRASTDTQYF. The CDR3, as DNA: TGTGCCAGCAGCTCATTGGGGAGGGCCAGCACAGATACGCAGTATTTT. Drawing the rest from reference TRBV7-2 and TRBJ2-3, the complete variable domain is GAGVSQSPSNKVTEKGKDVELRCDPISGHTALYWYRQSLGQGLEFLIYFQGNSAPDKSGLPSDRFSAERTGGSVSTLTIQRTQQEDSAVYLCASSSLGRASTDTQYFGPGTRLTVL.

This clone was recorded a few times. The CDR3 loop is CAETCDEVPTDTQYF. As DNA, the CDR3 is TGTGCCGAAACCTGCGATGAGGTACCCACAGATACGCAGTATTTT. The chain couples TRBV30 to TRBJ2-3; D unresolved. Per germline, CDR1 GTSNPN and CDR2 SVGIG (reference sequence). The germline V and J ends were trimmed by 8 bases and 2 bases, with 20 bases remaining between them. The CDR3 is made up of 15 amino acids.

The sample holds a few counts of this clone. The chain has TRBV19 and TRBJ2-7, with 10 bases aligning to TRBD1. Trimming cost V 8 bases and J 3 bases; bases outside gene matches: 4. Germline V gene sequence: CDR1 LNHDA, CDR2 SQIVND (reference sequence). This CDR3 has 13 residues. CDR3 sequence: CASPGTGDYEQYF. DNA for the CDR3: TGTGCCAGTCCCGGGACAGGGGACTACGAGCAGTACTTC.

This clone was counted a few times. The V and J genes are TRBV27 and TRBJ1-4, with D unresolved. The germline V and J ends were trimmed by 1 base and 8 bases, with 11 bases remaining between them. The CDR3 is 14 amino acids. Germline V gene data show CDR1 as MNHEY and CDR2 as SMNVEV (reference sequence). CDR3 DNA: TGTGCCAGCAGTTTATTTGAGGGTCGAGAAAAACTGTTTTTT. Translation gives CASSLFEGREKLFF.

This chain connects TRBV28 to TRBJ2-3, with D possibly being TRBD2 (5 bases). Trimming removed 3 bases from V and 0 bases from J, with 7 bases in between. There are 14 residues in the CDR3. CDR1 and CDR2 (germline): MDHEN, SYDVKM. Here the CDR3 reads CASSLRVSTDTQYF. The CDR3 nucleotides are TGTGCCAGCAGTTTGAGGGTTAGCACAGATACGCAGTATTTT.

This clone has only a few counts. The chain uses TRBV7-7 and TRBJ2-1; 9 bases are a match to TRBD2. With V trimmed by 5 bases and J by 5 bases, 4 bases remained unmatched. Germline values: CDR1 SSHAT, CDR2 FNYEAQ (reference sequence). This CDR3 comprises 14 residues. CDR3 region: CASSVRLADNEQFF. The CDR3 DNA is TGTGCCAGCAGCGTGCGACTAGCGGACAATGAGCAGTTCTTC.

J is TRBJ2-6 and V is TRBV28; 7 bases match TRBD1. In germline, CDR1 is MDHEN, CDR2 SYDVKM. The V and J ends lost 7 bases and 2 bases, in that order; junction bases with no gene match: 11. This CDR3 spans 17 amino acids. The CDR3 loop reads CASNAPRGKAGANVLTF. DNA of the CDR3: TGTGCCAGCAATGCTCCCAGGGGGAAGGCTGGGGCCAACGTCCTGACTTTC.